What follows is one T cell receptor (beta chain) and its context. Its antigen is currently unknown. Both 60 Vbeta primers and 13 Jbeta primers went into the PCR. Libraries were prepared by immunoSEQ multiplex PCR; TCRdb keeps only in-frame clonotypes and omits some of them. The table has about 170,000 clones, 70% to 85% seen once. The sample belongs to a study of cytomegalovirus exposure and HLA in healthy donors. Notes on the study in general: Among the most significant clusters, several appeared linked to common viral pathogens in a later analysis. A previous analysis found most TCR beta V segments productive roughly 87% or roughly 30% of the time. An assumption of roughly uniform sequencing depth across donors underlay the presence/absence analyses.

The V and J ends lost 5 bases and 3 bases, in that order; junction bases with no gene match: 4. Germline values: CDR1 SGHTA, CDR2 FQGNSA. The CDR3 runs 14 residues. This clonotype was obtained from a human donor in good health. The V and J genes are TRBV7-2 and TRBJ2-3, with 8 bases that match TRBD2. The material sequenced was PBMCs. The CDR3 DNA reads as TGTGCCAGCAGCCGAGGGACTAGTACAGATACGCAGTATTTT. It specifies CASSRGTSTDTQYF.